What follows are 2 T cell receptor beta chains derived from one specimen sequenced in a study of tumor-infiltrating lymphocytes in localized non-small cell lung cancer (dated by TCRdb to about 2021). The library was built by means of the immunoSEQ multiplex PCR assay. This immuneACCESS table, as held by TCRdb, lists in-frame sequences with V and J called but not all clones. Of the missing ones, under half trace to an unresolved V gene in checked studies; the others have no known cause. This sample lists 9,500 to 15,000 clones; under 80% were detected once. The top ten clones comprise approximately 4.5% of the sample. The sequenced sample was lung tumor tissue. The source of these receptors is a human donor with non-small cell lung cancer.

The chain combines TRBV7-9 with TRBJ2-1, with 12 bases identical to TRBD2. The length of the CDR3 is 18 residues. Germline trimming cut 0 bases from V and 4 bases from J; bases unmatched to any gene: 7. CDR1 and CDR2 (germline): SEHNR, FQNEAQ (reference sequence). The CDR3 bases are TGTGCCAGCAGCTTAGCGGCTAGCGGGGGGGGAAAATACAATGAGCAGTTCTTC. Its protein is CASSLAASGGGKYNEQFF.

The rearrangement joins TRBV6-1 to TRBJ1-1, with D unresolved. CDR3 length: 14 residues. From germline, CDR1 is MNHNS and CDR2 SASEGT. With 2 bases removed from V and 1 base from J, the gap between germline ends came to 8 bases. The CDR3 region is CASSELQRNTEAFF. CDR3 nucleotides: TGTGCCAGCAGTGAATTACAGCGGAACACTGAAGCTTTCTTT.